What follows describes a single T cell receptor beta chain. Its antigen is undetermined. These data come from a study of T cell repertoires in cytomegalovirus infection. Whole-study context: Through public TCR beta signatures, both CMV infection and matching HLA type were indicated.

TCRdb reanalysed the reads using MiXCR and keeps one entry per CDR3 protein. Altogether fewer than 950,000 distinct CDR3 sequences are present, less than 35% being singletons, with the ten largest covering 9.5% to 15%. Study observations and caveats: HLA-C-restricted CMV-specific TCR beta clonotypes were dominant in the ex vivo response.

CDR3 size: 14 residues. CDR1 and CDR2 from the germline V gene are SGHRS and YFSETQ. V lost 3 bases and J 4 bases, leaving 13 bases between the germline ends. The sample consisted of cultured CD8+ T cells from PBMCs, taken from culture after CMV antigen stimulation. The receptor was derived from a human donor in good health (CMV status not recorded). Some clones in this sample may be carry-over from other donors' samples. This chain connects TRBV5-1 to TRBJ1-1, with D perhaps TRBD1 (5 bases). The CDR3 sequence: CASSWTGPGTEAFF. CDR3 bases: TGCGCCAGCAGCTGGACGGGGCCGGGCACTGAAGCTTTCTTT. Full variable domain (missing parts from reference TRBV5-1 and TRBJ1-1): KAGVTQTPRYLIKTRGQQVTLSCSPISGHRSVSWYQQTPGQGLQFLFEYFSETQRNKGNFPGRFSGRQFSNSRSEMNVSTLELGDSALYLCASSWTGPGTEAFFGQGTRLTVV.